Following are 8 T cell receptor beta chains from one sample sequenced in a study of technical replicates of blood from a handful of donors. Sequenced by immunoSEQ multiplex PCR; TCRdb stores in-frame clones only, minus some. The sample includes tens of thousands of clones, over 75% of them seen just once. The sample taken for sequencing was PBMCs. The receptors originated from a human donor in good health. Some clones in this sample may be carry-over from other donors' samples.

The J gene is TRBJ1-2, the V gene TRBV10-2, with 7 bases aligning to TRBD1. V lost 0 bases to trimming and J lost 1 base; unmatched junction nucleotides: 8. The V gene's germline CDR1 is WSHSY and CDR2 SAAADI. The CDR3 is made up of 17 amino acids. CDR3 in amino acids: CASSESRQGDYNYGYTF. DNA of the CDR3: TGCGCCAGCAGTGAGTCGAGACAGGGCGACTATAACTATGGCTACACCTTC.

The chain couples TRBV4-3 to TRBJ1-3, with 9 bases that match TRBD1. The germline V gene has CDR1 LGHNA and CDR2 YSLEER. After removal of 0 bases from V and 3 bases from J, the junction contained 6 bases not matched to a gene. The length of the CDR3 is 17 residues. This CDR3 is CASSQDDRGAFGNTIYF. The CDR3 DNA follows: TGCGCCAGCAGCCAAGATGACAGGGGGGCTTTTGGAAACACCATATATTTT.

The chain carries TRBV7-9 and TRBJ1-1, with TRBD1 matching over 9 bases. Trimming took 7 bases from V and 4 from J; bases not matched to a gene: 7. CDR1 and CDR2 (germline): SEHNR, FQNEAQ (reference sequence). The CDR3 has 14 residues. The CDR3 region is CASKVQGARTEAFF. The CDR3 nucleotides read TGTGCCAGCAAGGTACAGGGGGCGCGCACTGAAGCTTTCTTT.

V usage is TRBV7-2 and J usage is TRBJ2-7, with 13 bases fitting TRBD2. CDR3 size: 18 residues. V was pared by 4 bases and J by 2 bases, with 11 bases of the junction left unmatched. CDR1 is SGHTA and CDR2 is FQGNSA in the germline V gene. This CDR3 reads CASSSGTSGNWRPYEQYF. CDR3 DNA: TGTGCCAGCAGCTCGGGGACTAGCGGGAATTGGCGCCCCTACGAGCAGTACTTC.

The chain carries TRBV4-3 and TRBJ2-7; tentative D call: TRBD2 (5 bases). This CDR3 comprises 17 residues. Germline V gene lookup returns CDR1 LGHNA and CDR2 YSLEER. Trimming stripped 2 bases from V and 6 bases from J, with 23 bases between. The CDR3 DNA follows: TGCGCCAGCAGCCAATCCCTCGAGAGGGTTTCCCCCTTCGAGCAGTACTTC. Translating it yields CASSQSLERVSPFEQYF.

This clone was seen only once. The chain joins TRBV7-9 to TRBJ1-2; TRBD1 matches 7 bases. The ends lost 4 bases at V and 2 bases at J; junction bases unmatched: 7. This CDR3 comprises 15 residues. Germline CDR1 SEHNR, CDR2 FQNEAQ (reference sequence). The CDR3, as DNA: TGTGCCAGCAGCTCCACCCCGGGACAGAACTATGGCTACACCTTC. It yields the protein CASSSTPGQNYGYTF.

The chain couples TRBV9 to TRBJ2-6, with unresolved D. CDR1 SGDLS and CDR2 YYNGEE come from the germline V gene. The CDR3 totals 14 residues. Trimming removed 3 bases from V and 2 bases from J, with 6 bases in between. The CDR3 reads CASSAPAGANVLTF. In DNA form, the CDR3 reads TGTGCCAGCAGCGCTCCTGCTGGGGCCAACGTCCTGACTTTC.

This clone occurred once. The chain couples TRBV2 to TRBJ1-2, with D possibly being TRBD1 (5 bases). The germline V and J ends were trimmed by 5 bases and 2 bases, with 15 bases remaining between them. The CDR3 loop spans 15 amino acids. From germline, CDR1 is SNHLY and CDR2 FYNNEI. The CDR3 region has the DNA TGTGCCAGCAGTAGGGGTCCGGGAGCAAACTATGGCTACACCTTC. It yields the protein CASSRGPGANYGYTF. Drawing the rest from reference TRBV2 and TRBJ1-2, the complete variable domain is EPEVTQTPSHQVTQMGQEVILRCVPISNHLYFYWYRQILGQKVEFLVSFYNNEISEKSEIFDDQFSVERPDGSNFTLKIRSTKLEDSAMYFCASSRGPGANYGYTFGSGTRLTVV.